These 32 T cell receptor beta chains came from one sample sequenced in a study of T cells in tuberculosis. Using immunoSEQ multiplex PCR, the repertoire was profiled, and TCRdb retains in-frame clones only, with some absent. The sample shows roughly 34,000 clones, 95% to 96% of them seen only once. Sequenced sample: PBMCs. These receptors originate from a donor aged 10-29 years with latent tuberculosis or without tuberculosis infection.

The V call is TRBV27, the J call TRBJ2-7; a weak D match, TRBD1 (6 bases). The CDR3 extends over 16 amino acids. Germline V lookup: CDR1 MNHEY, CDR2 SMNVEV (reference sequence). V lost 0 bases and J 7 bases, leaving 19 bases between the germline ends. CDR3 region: CASSLSGATRIWEQYF. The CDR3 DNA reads TGTGCCAGCAGTTTATCGGGGGCGACCCGGATTTGGGAGCAGTACTTC.

The CDR3 loop is CASSDRETSYGYTF. The CDR3 DNA reads as TGTGCCAGCAGTGACAGGGAGACTAGCTATGGCTACACCTTC. The chain carries TRBV6-6 and TRBJ1-2; 7 bases fit TRBD1. This CDR3 is 14 amino acids long. V shed 5 bases and J 4 bases; nucleotides not matched to a gene: 7. Per the germline V gene, CDR1 is MNHNY and CDR2 is SVGAGI (reference sequence).

CDR3 sequence: CASSHLLSGGAGRDTQYF. CDR3 DNA sequence: TGTGCCAGCAGCCATCTCCTCAGTGGGGGGGCCGGTCGAGATACGCAGTATTTT. The J gene is TRBJ2-3, the V gene TRBV13; a weak D match, TRBD2 (7 bases). The germline V gene has CDR1 PRHDT and CDR2 FYEKMQ (reference sequence). V was pared by 5 bases and J by 5 bases, with 26 bases between. This CDR3 is built from 18 residues.

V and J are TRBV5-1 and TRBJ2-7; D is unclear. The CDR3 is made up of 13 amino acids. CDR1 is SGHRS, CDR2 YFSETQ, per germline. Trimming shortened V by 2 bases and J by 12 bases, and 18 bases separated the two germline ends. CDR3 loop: CASSLSDSEVRYF. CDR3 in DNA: TGCGCCAGCAGCTTATCCGACTCCGAAGTCCGGTACTTC. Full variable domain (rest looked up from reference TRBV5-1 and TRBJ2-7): KAGVTQTPRYLIKTRGQQVTLSCSPISGHRSVSWYQQTPGQGLQFLFEYFSETQRNKGNFPGRFSGRQFSNSRSEMNVSTLELGDSALYLCASSLSDSEVRYFGPGTRLTVT.

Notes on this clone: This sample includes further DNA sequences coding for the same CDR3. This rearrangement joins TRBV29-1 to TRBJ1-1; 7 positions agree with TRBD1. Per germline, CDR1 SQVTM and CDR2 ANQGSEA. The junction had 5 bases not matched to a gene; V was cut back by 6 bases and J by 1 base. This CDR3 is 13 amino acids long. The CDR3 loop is CSVRTGGNTEAFF. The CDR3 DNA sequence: TGCAGCGTCCGGACAGGAGGGAACACTGAAGCTTTCTTT.

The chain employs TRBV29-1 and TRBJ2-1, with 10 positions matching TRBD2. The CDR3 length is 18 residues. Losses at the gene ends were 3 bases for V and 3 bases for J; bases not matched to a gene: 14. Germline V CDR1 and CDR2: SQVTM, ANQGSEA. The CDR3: CSVESPAGGSHFYNEQFF. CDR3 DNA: TGCAGCGTTGAGTCCCCAGCGGGAGGGTCCCATTTCTACAATGAGCAGTTCTTC.

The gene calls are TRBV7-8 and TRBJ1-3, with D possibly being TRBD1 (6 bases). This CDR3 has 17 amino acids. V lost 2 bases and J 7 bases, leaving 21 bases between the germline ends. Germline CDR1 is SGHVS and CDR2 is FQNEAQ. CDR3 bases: TGTGCCAGCAGCTTAACCCAGACAGGCTCCTTTCGCAACACCATATATTTT. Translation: CASSLTQTGSFRNTIYF.

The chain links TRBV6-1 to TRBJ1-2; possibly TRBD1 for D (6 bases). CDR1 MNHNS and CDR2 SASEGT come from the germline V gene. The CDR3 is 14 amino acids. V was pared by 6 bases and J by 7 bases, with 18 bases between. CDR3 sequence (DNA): TGTGCCAGCAGGGAATTTGTCAGGGGCGGTGGCTACACCTTC. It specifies CASREFVRGGGYTF.

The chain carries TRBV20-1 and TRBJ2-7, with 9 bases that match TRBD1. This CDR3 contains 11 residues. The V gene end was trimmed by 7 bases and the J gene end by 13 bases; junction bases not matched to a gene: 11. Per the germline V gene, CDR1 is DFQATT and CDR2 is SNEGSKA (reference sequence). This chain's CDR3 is CSDADRGRSYF. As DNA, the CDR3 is TGCAGTGACGCGGACAGGGGCCGGTCATACTTC.

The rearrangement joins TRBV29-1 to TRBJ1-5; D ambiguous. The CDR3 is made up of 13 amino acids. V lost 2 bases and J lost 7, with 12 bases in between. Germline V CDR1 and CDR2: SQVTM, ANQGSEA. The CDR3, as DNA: TGCAGCGTTGAAAAAGGCTTCGGGCAGCCCCAGCATTTT. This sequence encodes CSVEKGFGQPQHF.

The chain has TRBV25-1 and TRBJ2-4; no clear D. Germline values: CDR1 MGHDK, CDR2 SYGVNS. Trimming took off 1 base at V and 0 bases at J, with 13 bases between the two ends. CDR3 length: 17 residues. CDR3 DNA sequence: TGTGCCAGCAGTGAATTTAGGCCGGGTTTAGCCAAAAACATTCAGTACTTC. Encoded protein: CASSEFRPGLAKNIQYF.

The CDR3 loop is CASSLESSSGNTIYF. The CDR3 DNA sequence: TGCGCCAGCAGCTTGGAATCCAGCTCTGGAAACACCATATATTTT. This sequence joins TRBV5-1 and TRBJ1-3; D gene uncertain. V was trimmed by 0 bases and J by 0 bases, leaving 7 bases between them. The CDR3 is made up of 15 amino acids. The germline V gene has CDR1 SGHRS and CDR2 YFSETQ.

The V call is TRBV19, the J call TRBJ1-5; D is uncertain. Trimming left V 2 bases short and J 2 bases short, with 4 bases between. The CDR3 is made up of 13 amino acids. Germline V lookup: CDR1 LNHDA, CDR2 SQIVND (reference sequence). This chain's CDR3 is CASSISGNQPQHF. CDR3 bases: TGTGCCAGTAGTATATCTGGCAATCAGCCCCAGCATTTT.

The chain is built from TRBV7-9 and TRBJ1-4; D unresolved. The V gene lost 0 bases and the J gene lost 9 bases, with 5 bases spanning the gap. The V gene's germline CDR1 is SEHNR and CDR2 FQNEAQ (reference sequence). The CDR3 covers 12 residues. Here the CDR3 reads CASSLAEKKLFF. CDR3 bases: TGTGCCAGCAGCTTAGCGGAGAAAAAACTGTTTTTT.

CDR3 bases: TGTGCCAGCAGCTTAAATAGGAACACTGAAGCTTTCTTT. It encodes CASSLNRNTEAFF. This sequence joins TRBV11-2 and TRBJ1-1; D remains ambiguous. V lost 2 bases and J 1 base, leaving 5 bases between the germline ends. The CDR3 runs 13 residues. Germline V gene lookup returns CDR1 SGHAT and CDR2 FQNNGV.

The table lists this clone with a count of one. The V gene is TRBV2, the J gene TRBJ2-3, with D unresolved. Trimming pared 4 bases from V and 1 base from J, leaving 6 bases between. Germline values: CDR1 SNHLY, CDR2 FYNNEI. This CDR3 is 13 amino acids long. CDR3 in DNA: TGTGCCAGCAGTGGTCAGGGCACAGATACGCAGTATTTT. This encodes CASSGQGTDTQYF. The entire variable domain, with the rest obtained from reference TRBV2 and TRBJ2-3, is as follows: EPEVTQTPSHQVTQMGQEVILRCVPISNHLYFYWYRQILGQKVEFLVSFYNNEISEKSEIFDDQFSVERPDGSNFTLKIRSTKLEDSAMYFCASSGQGTDTQYFGPGTRLTVL.

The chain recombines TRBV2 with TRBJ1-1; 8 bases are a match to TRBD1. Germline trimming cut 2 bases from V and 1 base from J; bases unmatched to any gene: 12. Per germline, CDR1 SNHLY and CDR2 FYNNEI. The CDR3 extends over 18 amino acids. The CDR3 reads CASSENRDTGGGNTEAFF. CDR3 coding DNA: TGTGCCAGCAGTGAAAATCGGGACACAGGGGGGGGGAACACTGAAGCTTTCTTT.

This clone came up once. The CDR3 loop reads CASSDRPGLGGYTF. The DNA of the CDR3 is TGTGCCAGCAGCGACCGGCCAGGGCTTGGTGGCTACACCTTC. The J gene is TRBJ1-2, the V gene TRBV27; D perhaps matches TRBD1 (5 bases). The V gene's germline CDR1 is MNHEY and CDR2 SMNVEV (reference sequence). The V end was cut by 6 bases, the J end by 7 bases, with 18 bases between. This CDR3 comprises 14 residues.

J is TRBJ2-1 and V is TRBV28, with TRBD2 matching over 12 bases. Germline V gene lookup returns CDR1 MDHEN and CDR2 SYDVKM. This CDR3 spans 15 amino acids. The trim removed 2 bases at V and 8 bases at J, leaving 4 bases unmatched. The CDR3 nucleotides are TGTGCCAGCAGTTTACTAGCGGGGGGGCAATATGAGCAGTTCTTC. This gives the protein CASSLLAGGQYEQFF. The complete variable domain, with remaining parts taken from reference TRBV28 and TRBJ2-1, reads DVKVTQSSRYLVKRTGEKVFLECVQDMDHENMFWYRQDPGLGLRLIYFSYDVKMKEKGDIPEGYSVSREKKERFSLILESASTNQTSMYLCASSLLAGGQYEQFFGPGTRLTVL.

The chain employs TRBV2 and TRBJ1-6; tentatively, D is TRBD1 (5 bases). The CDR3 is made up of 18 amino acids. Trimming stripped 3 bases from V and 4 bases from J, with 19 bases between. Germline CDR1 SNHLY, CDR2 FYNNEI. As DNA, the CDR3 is TGTGCCAGCAGTGATAACGCAAGGGGAGGGGTATATAATTCACCCCTCCACTTT. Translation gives CASSDNARGGVYNSPLHF.

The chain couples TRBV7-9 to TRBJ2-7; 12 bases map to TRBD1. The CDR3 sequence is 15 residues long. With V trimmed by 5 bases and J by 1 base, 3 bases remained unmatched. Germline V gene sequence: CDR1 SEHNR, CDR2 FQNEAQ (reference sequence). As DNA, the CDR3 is TGTGCCAGCAGCATGGGACAGGGGGCTTCCTACGAGCAGTACTTC. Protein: CASSMGQGASYEQYF.

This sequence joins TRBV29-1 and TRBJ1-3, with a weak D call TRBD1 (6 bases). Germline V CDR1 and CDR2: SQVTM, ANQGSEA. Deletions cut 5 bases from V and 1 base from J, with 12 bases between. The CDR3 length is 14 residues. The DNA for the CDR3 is TGCAGCGTTAGGGGGGGGATATCTGGAAACACCATATATTTT. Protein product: CSVRGGISGNTIYF.

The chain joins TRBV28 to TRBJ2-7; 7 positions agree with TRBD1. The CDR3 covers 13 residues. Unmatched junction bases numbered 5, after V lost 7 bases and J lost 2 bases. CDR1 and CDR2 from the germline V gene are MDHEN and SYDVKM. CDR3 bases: TGTGCCAGCATATCAGGGGGAGCCTACGAGCAGTACTTC. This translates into CASISGGAYEQYF.

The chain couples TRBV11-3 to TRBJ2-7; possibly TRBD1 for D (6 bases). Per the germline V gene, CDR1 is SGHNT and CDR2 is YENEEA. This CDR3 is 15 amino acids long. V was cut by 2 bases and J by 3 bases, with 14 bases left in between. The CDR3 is CASSLSRDTDYEQYF. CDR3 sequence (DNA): TGTGCCAGCAGCTTAAGCCGGGACACAGACTACGAGCAGTACTTC.

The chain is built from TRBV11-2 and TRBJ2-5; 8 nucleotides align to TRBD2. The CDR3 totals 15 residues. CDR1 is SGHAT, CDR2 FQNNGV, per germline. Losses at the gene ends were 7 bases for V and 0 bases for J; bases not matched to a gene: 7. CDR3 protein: CASTPIGGDQETQYF. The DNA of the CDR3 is TGTGCCAGCACCCCTATCGGGGGGGACCAAGAGACCCAGTACTTC.

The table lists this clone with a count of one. The CDR3, as DNA: TGCGCCAGCAGCGTGGATAACAGGGGACTGAACTATGGCTACACCTTC. Translating it yields CASSVDNRGLNYGYTF. The chain links TRBV5-1 to TRBJ1-2; 7 bases are a match to TRBD1. The J segment lost 2 bases and the V segment lost 4 bases, leaving 11 bases of the junction unmatched. The CDR3 has 16 residues. In germline, CDR1 is SGHRS, CDR2 YFSETQ.

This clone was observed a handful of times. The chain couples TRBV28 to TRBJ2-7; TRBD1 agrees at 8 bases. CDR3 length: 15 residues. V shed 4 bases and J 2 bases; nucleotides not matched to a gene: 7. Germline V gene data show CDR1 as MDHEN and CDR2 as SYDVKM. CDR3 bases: TGTGCCAGCAGTTCCCGGGACAGGCCTACCTACGAGCAGTACTTC. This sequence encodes CASSSRDRPTYEQYF. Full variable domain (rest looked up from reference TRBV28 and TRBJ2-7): DVKVTQSSRYLVKRTGEKVFLECVQDMDHENMFWYRQDPGLGLRLIYFSYDVKMKEKGDIPEGYSVSREKKERFSLILESASTNQTSMYLCASSSRDRPTYEQYFGPGTRLTVT.

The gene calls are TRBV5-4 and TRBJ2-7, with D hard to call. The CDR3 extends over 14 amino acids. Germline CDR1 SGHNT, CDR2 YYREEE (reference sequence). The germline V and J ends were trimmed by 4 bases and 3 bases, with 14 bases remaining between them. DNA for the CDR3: TGTGCCAGCAGCGTCCTCGTGGGCAGCTACGAGCAGTACTTC. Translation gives CASSVLVGSYEQYF. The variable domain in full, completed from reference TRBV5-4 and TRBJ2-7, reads ETGVTQSPTHLIKTRGQQVTLRCSSQSGHNTVSWYQQALGQGPQFIFQYYREEENGRGNFPPRFSGLQFPNYSSELNVNALELDDSALYLCASSVLVGSYEQYFGPGTRLTVT.

The CDR3 DNA reads TGTGCCATCAGTGACTGGAACACTGAAGCTTTCTTT. Translation gives CAISDWNTEAFF. The chain combines TRBV10-3 with TRBJ1-1; D is undetermined. Trimming stripped 3 bases from V and 1 base from J, with 3 bases between. This CDR3 region has 12 residues. Germline loops: CDR1 ENHRY, CDR2 SYGVKD.

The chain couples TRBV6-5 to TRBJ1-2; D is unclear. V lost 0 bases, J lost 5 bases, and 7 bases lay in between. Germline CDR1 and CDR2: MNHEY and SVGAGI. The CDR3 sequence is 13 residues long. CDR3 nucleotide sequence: TGTGCCAGCAGTTACTCGAGTGTGTATGGCTACACCTTC. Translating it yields CASSYSSVYGYTF.

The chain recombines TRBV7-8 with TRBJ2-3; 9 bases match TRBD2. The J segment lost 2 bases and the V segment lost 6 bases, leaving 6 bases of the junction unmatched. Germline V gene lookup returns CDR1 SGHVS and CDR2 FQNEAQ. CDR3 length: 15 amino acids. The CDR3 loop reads CASRLTSGLTDTQYF. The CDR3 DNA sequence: TGTGCCAGCAGGCTCACTAGCGGGCTCACAGATACGCAGTATTTT.

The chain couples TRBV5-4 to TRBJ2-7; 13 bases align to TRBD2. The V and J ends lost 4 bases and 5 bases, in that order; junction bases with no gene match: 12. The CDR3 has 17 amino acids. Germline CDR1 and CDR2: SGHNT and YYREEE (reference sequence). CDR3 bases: TGTGCCAGCAGCCCAAGGGCCGGACTAGCGGGAGTCAACGAGCAGTACTTC. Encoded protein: CASSPRAGLAGVNEQYF.